This T cell receptor beta chain emerged from a study of cytomegalovirus exposure and HLA in healthy donors. Generated by immunoSEQ multiplex PCR, the TCRdb table keeps only in-frame clones and is missing some. The sample consists of about 140,000 clones, about four fifths of them appearing once. Study results and limitations: Reports indicated that the classifier achieved high specificity and sensitivity in diagnosing cytomegalovirus status. The dataset shows that most TCR sequences were rare, while some public TCRs occurred in many donors. In vitro, a few CMV-associated chains proved specific for CMV antigens. Overall, approximately 150 TCR beta chains were annotated as cytomegalovirus-associated.

This clone was found a few times. Its target is unknown. The length of the CDR3 is 11 residues. The germline CDR1 and CDR2 sequences are MGHRA and YSYEKL. Trimming took 2 bases from V and 14 from J, leaving 7 bases between them. The receptor was isolated from a woman aged 25 to 39 in good health and CMV-seronegative. The chain recombines TRBV4-1 with TRBJ1-6; D is ambiguous. Material for sequencing was PBMCs. The CDR3 loop is CASSQFGALHF. The CDR3 region has the DNA TGCGCCAGCAGCCAATTCGGGGCCCTCCACTTT.